The next 11 T cell receptor beta chains were all read from a single sample in a study of T cell responses to AZD1222 COVID-19 vaccine. TCRdb's copy holds only in-frame clones and misses some; the assay was immunoSEQ multiplex PCR. This table has around 100,000 clones, 80% to 95% appearing once. The sequencing used peripheral blood, collected on day 0 of AZD1222 vaccination. The receptors originated from an adult in good health.

This rearrangement joins TRBV28 to TRBJ2-7; 8 bases map to TRBD2. This CDR3 is built from 17 residues. CDR1 is MDHEN, CDR2 SYDVKM, per germline. Germline trimming cut 3 bases from V and 0 bases from J; bases unmatched to any gene: 10. CDR3 protein: CASSFQLAERISYEQYF. Written as DNA, the CDR3 is TGTGCCAGCAGTTTTCAACTAGCGGAAAGAATCTCCTACGAGCAGTACTTC.

The chain uses TRBV15 and TRBJ1-1; D gene uncertain. Trimming left V 0 bases short and J 2 bases short, with 7 bases between. Looked up from germline, CDR1 is LNHNV and CDR2 is YYDKDF (reference sequence). The CDR3 runs 14 residues. The CDR3 bases are TGTGCCACCAGCAGAGAACGGTTTAACACTGAAGCTTTCTTT. It is translated as CATSRERFNTEAFF.

This chain uses TRBV7-3 with TRBJ1-1; D possibly corresponds to TRBD1 (5 bases). This CDR3 comprises 15 residues. Trimming shortened V by 5 bases and J by 1 base, and 14 bases separated the two germline ends. Germline CDR1 is SGHTA and CDR2 is FQGTGA. The CDR3 sequence: CASSLGGATNTEAFF. DNA for the CDR3: TGTGCCAGCAGCCTAGGAGGGGCGACGAACACTGAAGCTTTCTTT.

V is TRBV27 and J is TRBJ1-2; perhaps TRBD1 as D (5 bases). V lost 8 bases and J lost 1, with 20 bases in between. This CDR3 contains 16 residues. CDR1 MNHEY and CDR2 SMNVEV come from the germline V gene (reference sequence). CDR3 residues: CASRSGTAVGNYGYTF. Written as DNA, the CDR3 is TGTGCCAGCCGTTCTGGGACGGCTGTAGGTAACTATGGCTACACCTTC.

Only a few counts were recorded for this clone. The V gene is TRBV30, the J gene TRBJ2-1; D might be TRBD2 (6 bases). The length of the CDR3 is 14 residues. Deletions cut 5 bases from V and 0 bases from J, with 11 bases between. Per germline, CDR1 GTSNPN and CDR2 SVGIG (reference sequence). CDR3 amino acids: CAWSLAPSYNEQFF. DNA for the CDR3: TGTGCCTGGTCACTAGCCCCCTCCTACAATGAGCAGTTCTTC.

The genes are TRBV10-3 and TRBJ1-3, with D perhaps TRBD1 (6 bases). CDR1 ENHRY and CDR2 SYGVKD come from the germline V gene. CDR3 length equals 14 residues. The V end lost 5 bases, the J end lost 10 bases, and 18 bases lay between the germline ends. The chain's CDR3 is CAISKTPSGDTIYF. The CDR3 nucleotides read TGTGCCATCAGTAAGACTCCCTCAGGGGATACCATATATTTT.

The chain employs TRBV7-9 and TRBJ2-1, with D uncertain. The CDR3 consists of 14 residues. Germline V gene data show CDR1 as SEHNR and CDR2 as FQNEAQ (reference sequence). With 8 bases removed from V and 4 bases from J, the gap between germline ends came to 15 bases. The CDR3 sequence is CASSSTSGYNEQFF. CDR3 bases: TGTGCCAGCTCTTCTACTTCGGGTTACAATGAGCAGTTCTTC.

J is TRBJ2-3 and V is TRBV14; D not resolved. CDR1 is SGHDN and CDR2 is FVKESK in the germline V gene. Trimming took off 1 base at V and 5 bases at J, with 7 bases between the two ends. CDR3 size: 13 residues. The CDR3 sequence: CASSQVYIDTQYF. For the CDR3, the DNA is TGTGCCAGCAGCCAAGTTTATATAGATACGCAGTATTTT.

The chain joins TRBV28 to TRBJ2-5, with TRBD1 matching over 7 bases. The trim removed 7 bases at V and 4 bases at J, leaving 9 bases unmatched. CDR1 and CDR2 from the germline V gene are MDHEN and SYDVKM. This CDR3 region has 14 residues. CDR3 bases: TGTGCCAGCACCCCAGGACAGGTCGGAGAGACCCAGTACTTC. Its translation is CASTPGQVGETQYF.

This clone was recorded a few times. V gene TRBV10-2 combines with J gene TRBJ1-2; 7 bases are a match to TRBD1. The CDR3 loop spans 13 amino acids. The V gene's germline CDR1 is WSHSY and CDR2 SAAADI. Trimming at V came to 6 bases and at J to 3 bases, leaving 4 bases not matched to a gene. The CDR3 region is CASSDRDYYGYTF. The CDR3, as DNA: TGCGCCAGCAGCGACAGGGACTACTATGGCTACACCTTC.

The rearrangement links TRBV19 to TRBJ1-6; D is undetermined. Between the trimmed V and J ends, which lost 4 bases and 6 bases, there was a span of 25 bases. The CDR3 totals 19 residues. The V gene's germline CDR1 is LNHDA and CDR2 SQIVND (reference sequence). The CDR3 spells CASSNSETEPRAFNSPLHF. The CDR3, as DNA: TGTGCCAGTAGTAACTCAGAGACGGAACCAAGGGCGTTTAATTCACCCCTCCACTTT.